The 11 T cell receptor beta chains below were found in one sample sequenced in a study of cytomegalovirus exposure and HLA in healthy donors. The PCR had 60 Vbeta and 13 Jbeta primers. Sequencing was performed with immunoSEQ multiplex PCR; in TCRdb, only in-frame clones are kept and a portion is missing. Counted here are about 79,000 clones, about 68% occurring once; the ten biggest clones make up more than 8%. The sample taken for sequencing was PBMCs. These receptor sequences come from a man aged 35-49 years in good health and CMV-seropositive.

This clone was observed a few times. The V and J genes are TRBV15 and TRBJ1-1; possibly TRBD1 for D (5 bases). CDR3 length: 15 amino acids. The V end lost 0 bases, the J end lost 1 base, and 9 bases lay between the germline ends. CDR1 and CDR2 from the germline V gene are LNHNV and YYDKDF (reference sequence). The CDR3 loop reads CATSRDGHSNTEAFF. The CDR3 DNA follows: TGTGCCACCAGCAGAGATGGACACTCGAACACTGAAGCTTTCTTT.

CDR3 in amino acids: CASSSTAYNEQFF. CDR3 coding DNA: TGTGCCAGCAGTTCTACTGCCTACAATGAGCAGTTCTTC. The chain couples TRBV27 to TRBJ2-1; D gene unclear. Per germline, CDR1 MNHEY and CDR2 SMNVEV (reference sequence). V shed 4 bases and J shed 2 bases, with 6 bases lying between them. The CDR3 consists of 13 residues.

CDR3 sequence (DNA): TGCGCCAGCAGCTTTACAGGGGGGAGCACTGAAGCTTTCTTT. Its translation: CASSFTGGSTEAFF. The chain recombines TRBV5-1 with TRBJ1-1; TRBD1 matches 8 bases. The V gene end was trimmed by 2 bases and the J gene end by 4 bases; junction bases not matched to a gene: 4. The length of the CDR3 is 14 residues. Germline CDR1 reads SGHRS; CDR2 reads YFSETQ.

The V and J genes are TRBV7-9 and TRBJ2-5; D uncertain. Trimming stripped 3 bases from V and 5 bases from J, with 13 bases between. CDR3 length equals 14 residues. Germline CDR1 reads SEHNR; CDR2 reads FQNEAQ (reference sequence). Here the CDR3 DNA reads TGTGCCAGCAGCTTTATGGGCAATGAGGAGACCCAGTACTTC. Protein sequence: CASSFMGNEETQYF.

The rearrangement uses TRBV4-2 and TRBJ1-5; tentative D call: TRBD1 (5 bases). Per the germline V gene, CDR1 is LGHNA and CDR2 is YNFKEQ. Trimming shortened V by 0 bases and J by 6 bases, and 12 bases separated the two germline ends. The CDR3 loop spans 15 amino acids. The CDR3 region has the DNA TGTGCCAGCAGCCAAGAGTGGCAGGGAGGTCAGCCCCAGCATTTT. It yields the protein CASSQEWQGGQPQHF.

This chain joins TRBV5-1 and TRBJ2-3; 8 bases are shared with TRBD2. Germline V CDR1 and CDR2: SGHRS, YFSETQ. The CDR3 length is 17 residues. Trimming cost V 4 bases and J 2 bases; bases outside gene matches: 12. The CDR3 protein is CASSPQGSGISTDTQYF. In DNA, the CDR3 is TGCGCCAGCAGCCCCCAAGGTAGCGGGATTTCCACAGATACGCAGTATTTT. Together with reference TRBV5-1 and TRBJ2-3, the CDR3 gives the full variable domain: KAGVTQTPRYLIKTRGQQVTLSCSPISGHRSVSWYQQTPGQGLQFLFEYFSETQRNKGNFPGRFSGRQFSNSRSEMNVSTLELGDSALYLCASSPQGSGISTDTQYFGPGTRLTVL.

The V call is TRBV30, the J call TRBJ2-5; no definite D call. The J call may be faulty, since TRBJ2-7 better matches the DNA end. The CDR3 extends over 13 amino acids. Germline CDR1 reads GTSNPN; CDR2 reads SVGIG (reference sequence). CDR3 in DNA: TGTGCCTGGGACCTCGTAGACTCCTACGAGCAGTACTTC. This gives the protein CAWDLVDSYEQYF.

J is TRBJ2-2 and V is TRBV2; D may be TRBD1 (5 bases). This CDR3 has 13 residues. Trimming left V 7 bases short and J 5 bases short, with 11 bases between. Germline lookup yields CDR1 SNHLY and CDR2 FYNNEI. CDR3: CASKGEITGELFF. The CDR3, as DNA: TGTGCCAGCAAAGGGGAAATAACCGGGGAGCTGTTTTTT.

The chain carries TRBV28 and TRBJ1-4; 7 nucleotides match TRBD1. V trimming: 5 bases; J trimming: 8 bases; junction bases outside the gene matches: 14. The CDR3 loop spans 16 amino acids. CDR1 is MDHEN and CDR2 is SYDVKM in the germline V gene. DNA of the CDR3: TGTGCCAGCAGTCCGAGGGGGCGCGCCCAGAACGAAAAACTGTTTTTT. It translates to CASSPRGRAQNEKLFF.

The V call is TRBV6-5, the J call TRBJ1-1; D gene ambiguous. Trimming removed 5 bases at V and 11 bases at J, with 18 bases between. Germline CDR1 MNHEY, CDR2 SVGAGI. This CDR3 contains 13 residues. CDR3 in DNA: TGTGCCAGCAGTCCTTCAGGACGACGGGAGGCTTTCTTT. It translates to CASSPSGRREAFF.

In its sample, this clone was seen a few times. The chain links TRBV10-3 to TRBJ1-5; a weak D match, TRBD1 (5 bases). Trimming took off 8 bases at V and 6 bases at J, with 17 bases between the two ends. Germline-derived CDR1 and CDR2 are ENHRY and SYGVKD. The CDR3 spans 14 residues. This CDR3 reads CAISPGGKIQPQHF. The CDR3 DNA sequence: TGTGCCATCTCCCCCGGGGGAAAGATTCAGCCCCAGCATTTT.